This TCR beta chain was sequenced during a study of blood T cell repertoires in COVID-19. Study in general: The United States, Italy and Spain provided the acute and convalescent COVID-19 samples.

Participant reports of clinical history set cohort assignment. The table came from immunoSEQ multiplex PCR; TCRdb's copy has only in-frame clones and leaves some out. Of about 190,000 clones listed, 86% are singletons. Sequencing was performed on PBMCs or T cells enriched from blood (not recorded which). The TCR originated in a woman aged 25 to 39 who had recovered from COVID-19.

Here the CDR3 DNA reads TGTGCCAGCAGTTTAAGAGGGTCAGAGACCCAGTACTTC. Translated, it gives CASSLRGSETQYF. This chain uses TRBV27 with TRBJ2-5; D possibly corresponds to TRBD2 (5 bases). The germline V gene encodes CDR1 MNHEY and CDR2 SMNVEV (reference sequence). V was trimmed by 2 bases and J by 4 bases, leaving 8 bases between them. The CDR3 is 13 residues long.